Detailed here is one T cell receptor beta chain. Its cognate antigen is unknown. The data were obtained in a study of CD8+ T cells in alopecia areata. Study-level information: The share of scalp area affected provided the severity score for treated patients. Study results and caveats: Administration of tofacitinib significantly diminished scalp clonality and expanded CD8+ clones within the top 100. Affected scalp, especially in alopecia totalis/universalis, had a higher clonality than normal scalp did.

Treatment: oral pan-JAK inhibitor, 5-10 mg twice daily. It was from alopecia areata patients that lesional scalp punch biopsies and peripheral blood were collected. Germline-derived CDR1 and CDR2 are LNHDA and SQIVND (reference sequence). This CDR3 region has 11 residues. The V and J ends lost 8 bases and 2 bases respectively, with 6 bases between them. RNA extraction and reverse transcription yielded cDNA as sequencing template. The protocol was immunoSEQ multiplex PCR, while the TCRdb copy is restricted to in-frame clones and leaves out a portion. The sample shows some 150,000 clones, 82% of them seen only once.

The clonotype was recovered from a human donor with alopecia areata. The sequencing here drew on CD8+ T cells sorted from blood, taken at week 4, from a patient treated with tofacitinib. V gene TRBV19 combines with J gene TRBJ1-2; a weak D match, TRBD1 (6 bases). The CDR3 sequence: CASGTNYGYTF. The CDR3, as DNA: TGTGCCAGTGGGACAAACTATGGCTACACCTTC.